The 14 T cell receptor beta chains below all came from one sample that was sequenced in a study of cytomegalovirus exposure and HLA in healthy donors. Repertoires were generated with immunoSEQ multiplex PCR, while TCRdb's copy carries only in-frame clones and drops some. This table holds under 150,000 clones, around 90% found once. What was sequenced was PBMCs. The origin of the receptors is a young woman in good health and CMV-seropositive.

The CDR3 nucleotides are TGTGCCAGCAGTGCTGACAACTATAATTCACCCCTCCACTTT. This sequence encodes CASSADNYNSPLHF. The chain links TRBV2 to TRBJ1-6; no definite D call. Germline V CDR1 and CDR2: SNHLY, FYNNEI. Trimming removed 4 bases from V and 3 bases from J, with 7 bases in between. The CDR3 totals 14 residues.

This sequence joins TRBV4-3 and TRBJ1-2; tentatively, D is TRBD1 (6 bases). Trimming cost V 3 bases and J 3 bases, with 14 bases left between them. CDR3 length: 15 amino acids. Per germline, CDR1 LGHNA and CDR2 YSLEER. The CDR3 region has the DNA TGCGCCAGCAGCCAGAGAACAGGGAGGGACTATGGCTACACCTTC. It specifies CASSQRTGRDYGYTF.

This clone was picked up a small number of times. This chain uses TRBV2 with TRBJ2-1; D may be TRBD1 (5 bases). The CDR3 is 15 amino acids. The V end was cut by 6 bases, the J end by 6 bases, with 18 bases between. Germline V gene sequence: CDR1 SNHLY, CDR2 FYNNEI. This CDR3 is CASRVLTVGPNEQFF. The CDR3, as DNA: TGTGCCAGCAGAGTGTTAACAGTGGGGCCCAATGAGCAGTTCTTC.

This sequence joins TRBV19 and TRBJ1-5, with D possibly TRBD1 on 6 matching bases. V was trimmed by 7 bases and J by 2 bases, leaving 15 bases between them. The V gene's germline CDR1 is LNHDA and CDR2 SQIVND (reference sequence). This CDR3 spans 15 amino acids. The CDR3 DNA is TGTGCCAGTACCCCGGGCAGGGGAGGCAATCAGCCCCAGCATTTT. The encoded protein is CASTPGRGGNQPQHF.

The chain combines TRBV6-4 with TRBJ1-2, with a tentative D call TRBD1 (5 bases). Trimming shortened V by 2 bases and J by 4 bases, and 14 bases separated the two germline ends. The CDR3 totals 15 residues. Germline CDR1 MRHNA, CDR2 SNTAGT. CDR3 DNA sequence: TGTGCCAGCAGTGACGGAGGGGAGGTGAGCTATGGCTACACCTTC. Protein sequence: CASSDGGEVSYGYTF.

This chain joins TRBV7-9 and TRBJ1-1, with D hard to call. Per the germline V gene, CDR1 is SEHNR and CDR2 is FQNEAQ (reference sequence). Trimming stripped 3 bases from V and 0 bases from J, with 5 bases between. This CDR3 is built from 13 residues. The CDR3 DNA sequence: TGTGCCAGCAGCTTTCAGATGAACACTGAAGCTTTCTTT. Translating gives CASSFQMNTEAFF.

The rearrangement links TRBV7-9 to TRBJ2-7; D gene uncertain. Trimming left V 5 bases short and J 2 bases short, with 7 bases between. The CDR3 length is 12 residues. Per germline, CDR1 SEHNR and CDR2 FQNEAQ (reference sequence). DNA of the CDR3: TGTGCCAGCAGCCACGGAGCCTACGAGCAGTACTTC. It yields the protein CASSHGAYEQYF.

The chain employs TRBV14 and TRBJ1-2, with D maybe TRBD1 (6 bases). Trimming removed 2 bases at V and 4 bases at J, with 14 bases between. The germline CDR1 and CDR2 sequences are SGHDN and FVKESK. The CDR3 runs to 15 residues. The CDR3 loop is CASSQTVWTAYGYTF. For the CDR3, the DNA is TGTGCCAGCAGCCAAACCGTTTGGACAGCCTATGGCTACACCTTC.

In its sample, this clone was seen once. The V gene is TRBV2, the J gene TRBJ2-5; 12 positions match TRBD2. CDR1 and CDR2 from the germline V gene are SNHLY and FYNNEI. The CDR3 runs 18 residues. Trimming took 1 base from V and 2 from J; bases not matched to a gene: 8. CDR3 in DNA: TGTGCCAGCAGTGAAGGGATCCTTCTAGCGGGAGGGCAAGAGACCCAGTACTTC. Translated, it gives CASSEGILLAGGQETQYF.

J is TRBJ1-5 and V is TRBV19, with 12 bases lining up with TRBD1. Germline CDR1 reads LNHDA; CDR2 reads SQIVND (reference sequence). This CDR3 comprises 15 residues. Trimming removed 6 bases from V and 6 bases from J; junction bases left unmatched: 6. CDR3: CASRRDRGLGQPQHF. For the CDR3, the DNA is TGTGCCAGTAGACGGGACAGGGGGCTCGGTCAGCCCCAGCATTTT.

V and J are TRBV18 and TRBJ2-4; 7 bases are shared with TRBD1. CDR1 is KGHSH, CDR2 LQKENI, per germline. After removal of 5 bases from V and 5 bases from J, the junction contained 6 bases not matched to a gene. The length of the CDR3 is 14 residues. CDR3 sequence reads: CASSYTGVENIQYF. DNA for the CDR3: TGTGCCAGCTCATACACAGGGGTCGAAAACATTCAGTACTTC.

This chain uses TRBV7-9 with TRBJ1-2; 7 nucleotides align to TRBD1. Trimming at V came to 5 bases and at J to 2 bases, leaving 5 bases not matched to a gene. The CDR3 runs 14 residues. Per the germline V gene, CDR1 is SEHNR and CDR2 is FQNEAQ (reference sequence). DNA for the CDR3: TGTGCCAGCAGCCCAGGGGGGACAAACTATGGCTACACCTTC. Translation gives CASSPGGTNYGYTF.

The CDR3 spells CAWGGTSGGYNEQFF. As DNA, the CDR3 is TGTGCCTGGGGTGGGACTAGCGGGGGTTACAATGAGCAGTTCTTC. The J gene is TRBJ2-1, the V gene TRBV30; 14 bases fit TRBD2. Germline V gives CDR1 GTSNPN, CDR2 SVGIG (reference sequence). The CDR3 sequence is 15 residues long. V was pared by 5 bases and J by 4 bases, with 4 bases of the junction left unmatched.

The chain employs TRBV5-4 and TRBJ2-3; D may be TRBD1 (7 bases). The germline CDR1 and CDR2 sequences are SGHNT and YYREEE (reference sequence). The CDR3 extends over 15 amino acids. Between the trimmed V and J ends, which lost 3 bases and 0 bases, there was a span of 11 bases. CDR3: CASSSQGGSTDTQYF. As DNA, the CDR3 is TGTGCCAGCAGCTCCCAGGGGGGCAGCACAGATACGCAGTATTTT.